One and the same sample provided the 20 T cell receptor beta chains below, sequenced in a study of cytomegalovirus exposure and HLA in healthy donors. The PCR was carried out with 60 Vbeta primers and 13 Jbeta primers. The table came from immunoSEQ multiplex PCR; TCRdb's copy has only in-frame clones and leaves some out. The data hold some 130,000 clones, with roughly four fifths observed a single time. Sequenced: PBMCs. These receptors originate from a woman aged 50 to 60 in good health and CMV-seronegative.

The chain couples TRBV15 to TRBJ2-3; 7 positions agree with TRBD2. J lost 5 bases, V lost 1 base, and 6 bases had no gene match. The CDR3 is 15 amino acids. CDR1 LNHNV and CDR2 YYDKDF come from the germline V gene (reference sequence). This CDR3 reads CATSRVGGSGDTQYF. CDR3 DNA sequence: TGTGCCACCAGCAGAGTGGGCGGGAGTGGAGATACGCAGTATTTT.

The sample holds a few counts of this clone. The chain recombines TRBV9 with TRBJ2-7, with a tentative D call TRBD1 (5 bases). The germline gives CDR1 SGDLS, CDR2 YYNGEE. V lost 3 bases, J lost 4 bases, and 11 bases lay in between. This CDR3 is 13 amino acids long. CDR3 nucleotides: TGTGCCAGCAGCGCAGAGCAGGGTTACGAGCAGTACTTC. This sequence encodes CASSAEQGYEQYF.

The table lists this clone with a count of one. V usage is TRBV7-3 and J usage is TRBJ2-1; a weak D match, TRBD2 (6 bases). The V and J ends lost 1 base and 2 bases respectively, with 18 bases between them. CDR3 length: 18 amino acids. Germline CDR1 and CDR2: SGHTA and FQGTGA. The CDR3 coding sequence is TGTGCCAGCAGCTTAAACCGGGGCGGGATGGACCCCTACAATGAGCAGTTCTTC. Protein sequence: CASSLNRGGMDPYNEQFF.

This clone occurred a few times. The chain carries TRBV7-2 and TRBJ2-7; 10 bases are shared with TRBD2. Germline assignment: CDR1 SGHTA and CDR2 FQGNSA. There are 16 residues in the CDR3. The J segment lost 3 bases and the V segment lost 0 bases, leaving 5 bases of the junction unmatched. The CDR3 loop is CASSLAFRLAGYEQYF. The CDR3 DNA follows: TGTGCCAGCAGCTTAGCCTTTCGACTAGCGGGCTACGAGCAGTACTTC.

The chain combines TRBV7-9 with TRBJ2-7; D possibly corresponds to TRBD2 (5 bases). V shed 5 bases and J shed 0 bases, with 11 bases lying between them. The CDR3 consists of 14 residues. Germline assignment: CDR1 SEHNR and CDR2 FQNEAQ (reference sequence). The CDR3 is CASSGGWSSYEQYF. The CDR3 region has the DNA TGTGCCAGCAGCGGAGGTTGGAGCTCCTACGAGCAGTACTTC.

This chain connects TRBV6-1 to TRBJ1-6; 7 bases match TRBD1. J was trimmed by 6 bases and V by 7 bases; bases with no gene match: 3. Germline-derived CDR1 and CDR2 are MNHNS and SASEGT. CDR3 length: 13 residues. The CDR3 nucleotides read TGTGCCAGCATTCGACAGGGTAATTCACCCCTCCACTTT. Its translation: CASIRQGNSPLHF.

The rearrangement links TRBV7-8 to TRBJ2-2, with D tentatively TRBD1 (6 bases). Trimming cost V 4 bases and J 4 bases, with 19 bases left between them. Looked up from germline, CDR1 is SGHVS and CDR2 is FQNEAQ. This CDR3 has 17 residues. The DNA for the CDR3 is TGTGCCAGCAGCTCCAACAGGGTGCGGTTCGGCACCGGGGAGCTGTTTTTT. It translates to CASSSNRVRFGTGELFF.

The V call is TRBV2, the J call TRBJ2-7, with TRBD1 identical over 7 bases. CDR3 length: 14 amino acids. Germline V gene data show CDR1 as SNHLY and CDR2 as FYNNEI. V shed 10 bases and J 1 base; nucleotides not matched to a gene: 10. The CDR3 DNA follows: TGTGCCATCCTAGACAGGGAAGGGTCCTACGAGCAGTACGTC. Its protein is CAILDREGSYEQYV.

V is TRBV27 and J is TRBJ1-5; D gene unclear. CDR3 length equals 14 residues. Germline lookup yields CDR1 MNHEY and CDR2 SMNVEV (reference sequence). V was cut by 4 bases and J by 0 bases, with 7 bases left in between. The CDR3 protein is CASSYTNSNQPQHF. CDR3 sequence (DNA): TGTGCCAGCAGTTATACAAATAGCAATCAGCCCCAGCATTTT.

The chain couples TRBV6-5 to TRBJ2-3; the D gene is possibly TRBD2 (6 bases). The CDR3 has 14 residues. V was shortened by 5 bases and J by 0 bases, with 9 bases between the two germline ends. Per the germline V gene, CDR1 is MNHEY and CDR2 is SVGAGI. In DNA, the CDR3 is TGTGCCAGCAGTCTAGCGACTAGCACAGATACGCAGTATTTT. As protein: CASSLATSTDTQYF.

The V gene is TRBV19, the J gene TRBJ1-2, with 7 positions matching TRBD1. Germline V CDR1 and CDR2: LNHDA, SQIVND (reference sequence). The CDR3 totals 13 residues. J gave up 6 bases and V 8 bases, and 9 bases lay outside the gene matches. The CDR3 nucleotides read TGTGCCAGTGTTACAGGGGAGTTTGATGGCTACACCTTC. This codes for CASVTGEFDGYTF.

The chain combines TRBV7-9 with TRBJ1-1; 10 bases match TRBD1. CDR1 SEHNR and CDR2 FQNEAQ come from the germline V gene (reference sequence). V gave up 1 base and J gave up 14 bases; unmatched junction bases: 13. The CDR3 runs 15 residues. The CDR3 spells CASSLGTPGQGPIFF. The CDR3, as DNA: TGTGCCAGCAGCTTAGGGACCCCGGGACAGGGGCCGATATTCTTT.

The chain links TRBV5-4 to TRBJ1-3, with 11 positions matching TRBD1. Looked up from germline, CDR1 is SGHNT and CDR2 is YYREEE (reference sequence). This CDR3 is built from 15 residues. V lost 4 bases, J lost 8 bases, and 8 bases stayed unmatched. The DNA for the CDR3 is TGTGCCAGCAGCCGACGGACAGGGGGCTTCGACACCATATATTTT. As protein: CASSRRTGGFDTIYF.

This chain joins TRBV6-5 and TRBJ2-2, with 12 bases that match TRBD2. Germline-derived CDR1 and CDR2 are MNHEY and SVGAGI. The CDR3 runs to 16 residues. V shed 2 bases and J 6 bases; nucleotides not matched to a gene: 4. DNA for the CDR3: TGTGCCAGCAGTTACCTGACTAGCGGGAGACCCGGGGAGCTGTTTTTT. This codes for CASSYLTSGRPGELFF.

V and J are TRBV7-6 and TRBJ2-3, with unresolved D. The V end was cut by 8 bases, the J end by 1 base, with 10 bases between. Germline CDR1 reads SGHVS; CDR2 reads FNYEAQ. The CDR3 is 13 residues long. CDR3 nucleotide sequence: TGTGCCAGCGGCCGCAAAGGCACAGATACGCAGTATTTT. It is translated as CASGRKGTDTQYF.

The rearrangement uses TRBV30 and TRBJ1-1; D is possibly TRBD1 (5 bases). The CDR3 spans 14 residues. CDR1 is GTSNPN and CDR2 is SVGIG in the germline V gene (reference sequence). The V end was cut by 4 bases, the J end by 0 bases, with 12 bases between. The CDR3 DNA sequence: TGTGCCTGGAACTTGGGGGGACTGAACACTGAAGCTTTCTTT. Amino acid sequence: CAWNLGGLNTEAFF.

The chain carries TRBV28 and TRBJ2-4; 9 bases align to TRBD2. J lost 5 bases, V lost 5 bases, and 16 bases had no gene match. Germline CDR1 reads MDHEN; CDR2 reads SYDVKM. The CDR3 has 18 residues. CDR3 sequence reads: CASSPSLLAGRVENIQYF. In DNA, the CDR3 is TGTGCCAGCAGTCCAAGCCTTCTAGCGGGAAGGGTTGAAAACATTCAGTACTTC. Together with reference TRBV28 and TRBJ2-4, the CDR3 gives the full variable domain: DVKVTQSSRYLVKRTGEKVFLECVQDMDHENMFWYRQDPGLGLRLIYFSYDVKMKEKGDIPEGYSVSREKKERFSLILESASTNQTSMYLCASSPSLLAGRVENIQYFGAGTRLSVL.

The chain couples TRBV2 to TRBJ1-2; TRBD1 matches 7 bases. The CDR3 spans 14 residues. V shed 10 bases, J shed 2 bases, and the junction held 10 bases outside the gene matches. The germline V gene has CDR1 SNHLY and CDR2 FYNNEI. The CDR3, as DNA: TGTGCCACTAGAGAGTCGACAGGGAACTATGGCTACACCTTC. Encoded protein: CATRESTGNYGYTF. Variable domain in full (rest from reference TRBV2 and TRBJ1-2): EPEVTQTPSHQVTQMGQEVILRCVPISNHLYFYWYRQILGQKVEFLVSFYNNEISEKSEIFDDQFSVERPDGSNFTLKIRSTKLEDSAMYFCATRESTGNYGYTFGSGTRLTVV.

This clone came up a few times. The chain couples TRBV4-3 to TRBJ2-2, with TRBD1 matching 8 bases. The V and J ends lost 4 bases and 4 bases, in that order; junction bases with no gene match: 8. This CDR3 contains 16 residues. Per the germline V gene, CDR1 is LGHNA and CDR2 is YSLEER. The CDR3 spells CASSRSRGQGTGELFF. The CDR3 DNA reads TGCGCCAGCAGCCGGAGCAGGGGGCAAGGCACCGGGGAGCTGTTTTTT.

The chain has TRBV7-3 and TRBJ2-1; TRBD2 agrees at 10 bases. The CDR3 runs to 16 residues. The germline V gene encodes CDR1 SGHTA and CDR2 FQGTGA. V lost 1 base to trimming and J lost 4 bases; unmatched junction nucleotides: 4. CDR3 sequence reads: CASSLSASGRYNEQFF. The CDR3 region has the DNA TGTGCCAGCAGCTTAAGTGCTAGCGGGAGATACAATGAGCAGTTCTTC.